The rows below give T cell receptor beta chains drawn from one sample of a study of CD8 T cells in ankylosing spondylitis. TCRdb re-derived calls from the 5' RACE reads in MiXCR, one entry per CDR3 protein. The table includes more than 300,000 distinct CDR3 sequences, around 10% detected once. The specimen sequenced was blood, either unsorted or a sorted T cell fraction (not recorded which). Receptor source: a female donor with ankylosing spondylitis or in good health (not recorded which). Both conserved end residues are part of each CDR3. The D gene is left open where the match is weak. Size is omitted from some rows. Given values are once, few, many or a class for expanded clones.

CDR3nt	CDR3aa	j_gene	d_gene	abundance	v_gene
TGTGCCAGCAGCCAGCGGACAGGGGCAGATACGCAGTATTTT	CASSQRTGADTQYF	TRBJ2-3	TRBD1	-	TRBV7-3
TGTGCCAGCAGCTCCATAGCGGGAGGGTTTAAGACCCAGTACTTC	CASSSIAGGFKTQYF	TRBJ2-5	TRBD2	few	TRBV7-9
TGCGCCAGCGCCCGCTTCGACAGGGGGCGGAACACTGAAGCTTTCTTT	CASARFDRGRNTEAFF	TRBJ1-1	TRBD1	many	TRBV5-1
TGTGCCAGCAGCCGAGTAGCGGGAGAACAAACCGGGGAGCTGTTTTTT	CASSRVAGEQTGELFF	TRBJ2-2	TRBD2	many	TRBV4-2
TGCGCCAGCAGCTTGGATCCAGGACAGGGTAATCAGCCCCAGCATTTT	CASSLDPGQGNQPQHF	TRBJ1-5	TRBD1	-	TRBV5-1
TGTGCCATCAGACCGGGACAGGGGATGAACACTGAAGCTTTCTTT	CAIRPGQGMNTEAFF	TRBJ1-1	TRBD1	few	TRBV10-3
TGCAGTGCTAGAAGAAGAGTAGCGGGACCGCAAGAGACCCAGTACTTC	CSARRRVAGPQETQYF	TRBJ2-5	TRBD2	few	TRBV20-1
TGCAGTGCCTCGCTAGCGGGACTTTACGAGCAGTACTTC	CSASLAGLYEQYF	TRBJ2-7	TRBD2	many	TRBV20-1
TGTGCCAGCAGGGGTGGGCTCCCCCCCACAGATACGCAGTATTTT	CASRGGLPPTDTQYF	TRBJ2-3	-	-	TRBV5-8
TGTGCCATGGGCTCCGGGCCAGGGTCCTACGAGCAGTACTTC	CAMGSGPGSYEQYF	TRBJ2-7	-	-	TRBV5-3
TGCAGTGCTAGGTTCGGGACAGACAACTACGAGCAGTACTTC	CSARFGTDNYEQYF	TRBJ2-7	TRBD1	many	TRBV20-1